This entry describes one TCR beta chain. Its specificity is not known. The data belong to a study of beta chain features in type 1 diabetes. The entirety of the isolated RNA underwent reverse transcription, so expressed TCRB transcripts were sequenced. Only in-frame clones appear in the TCRdb table, and some are missing; sequencing was by immunoSEQ multiplex PCR. The sample consists of about 370,000 clones, about 10% of them appearing once. Findings of the study overall: Type 1 diabetes patients had TCRB CDR3s that were shorter (moderately but significantly so) in all four CD4+ subsets.

Trimming took 5 bases from V and 2 from J; bases not matched to a gene: 5. Germline values: CDR1 MDHEN, CDR2 SYDVKM. The CDR3 extends over 14 amino acids. The V call is TRBV28, the J call TRBJ1-2, with TRBD1 matching 7 bases. Sequencing used central memory CD4+ T cells from blood. This sequence was found in a man aged 30 to 39 with type 1 diabetes. Here the CDR3 reads CASSRPGQNYGYTF. The DNA of the CDR3 is TGTGCCAGCAGTCGACCGGGACAGAACTATGGCTACACCTTC.